This T cell receptor (beta chain) was retrieved from a study of beta chain features in type 1 diabetes (dated by TCRdb to 2017 to 2018). In the study overall: No differences in mean age, gender distribution, total cell number or subset yield were found between patients and healthy donors. A total of some 100,000,000 sorted cells were examined across all samples, and the number of cells per subset was strongly correlated with RNA yield. In the study, recently diagnosed type 1 diabetes patients and matched healthy donors were compared on the TCRB repertoires of their sorted circulating CD4+ T cell subsets. Regulatory and stem cell-like memory subsets were isolated from only 8 patients and 8 healthy donors, whereas naive and central memory subsets came from all 28 donors.

V was cut back by 4 bases and J by 6 bases, leaving a gap of 10 bases between them. From cysteine to phenylalanine, the CDR3 is 12 amino acids long. Of the read, only the CDR3 DNA is kept; its 36 bases are in frame from base 1. CDR1 and CDR2, per the germline V gene, are SQVTM and ANQGSEA. This clone was seen more than once but under ten times. No cognate antigen has been identified for it. Base qualities are not at hand, and no much larger clone is one base apart. The entire isolated RNA was reverse transcribed using the High Capacity cDNA Reverse Transcription Kit, and thus expressed TCRB transcripts were sequenced. Deep immunoSEQ sequencing was applied to naive, central memory and regulatory T cell samples, giving an average of roughly 3.5 million total reads per sample. Sorted cells were lysed in RLT buffer and RNA was extracted with DNase-treated RNeasy Micro or Mini kits, depending on cell number. Each cell subset was processed on its own to prevent cross-contamination, while patient and healthy donor samples were processed together. Using the immunoSEQ multiplex PCR, TCRB sequences were amplified from cDNA into 87-bp fragments spanning the CDR3 region. Sequencing of the amplicons was performed on the Illumina HiSeq platform. The original pipeline was this. Synthetic template baselines were used to correct PCR bias computationally, reads within Hamming distance 2 were collapsed together, and singletons that could not be merged were discarded. Reads were aligned to IMGT to assign V, D and J genes, CDR3 length, and insertions or deletions at six rearrangement sites. Within each subset, clonotype counts were normalized to the number of sorted cells before true diversity and Gini coefficients were calculated with the tcR R package. The overlap coefficient, calculated on TCRB nucleotide sequences, was used to measure repertoire sharing. Out-of-frame TCRB sequences from naive cells were analyzed to stand in for the pre-selection repertoire. Here the immuneACCESS table is served through TCRdb, limited to in-frame sequences with V and J called. Missing clones are a known gap in these copies; in checked studies unresolved V genes cover under half, and the rest lacks a known reason. V, J and clone size are those of that table, while D and trimming were read from the DNA. This sample has approximately 270,000 clones in its table, and roughly 13% of those were observed once. The ten most abundant clones make up about 0.017% of the sample.

Study-level results and caveats: The naive, central memory and regulatory TCRB repertoires appeared to resemble one another more closely among patients than among healthy donors. Because cDNA was sequenced instead of genomic DNA, activated cells with high expression could be over-represented, although the groups did not differ in activation or CD3 levels. PCR may preferentially amplify shorter templates, but because patient and control samples were amplified and corrected together, any resulting skew would affect both groups equally. HLA sub-analyses involved small numbers of individuals, so any influence of HLA type on TCRB rearrangement remained unresolved. Patients with type 1 diabetes made fewer insertions and deleted more nucleotides at VDJ recombination sites, implying thymic rearrangement abnormalities. A moderate but significant shortening of TCRB CDR3 length was observed in type 1 diabetes patients in all four CD4+ subsets.

From each donor, a single peripheral blood sample of about 116 mL on average was drawn into heparinised tubes. Naive, central memory, regulatory and stem cell-like memory CD4+ T cells were sorted on a BD FACSAria II using a panel including CD45RO, CCR7, CD25, CD127, CD95 and CD27. Every sorted population had a purity above 95%. Right away, PBMCs were isolated by Lymphoprep density gradient centrifugation and were stained directly, with no culture step. To minimize batch effects, samples were stained and sorted in pairs, one healthy donor with one patient per experiment. Material: naive CD4+ T cells from blood. This specimen's cell subset or site label, interpreted: true naive CD4+ T cells. The clonotype was recovered from a young man with type 1 diabetes. The chain is assembled from TRBV29-1 and TRBJ2-1, with the identity of the D gene unclear. The DNA sequence reads TGCAGCGTTGGGGCCAACGGCAATGAGCAGTTCTTC. This encodes CSVGANGNEQFF.